The 3 T cell receptor beta chains given below trace back to one sample, sequenced in a study of CD8 T cells in Susac syndrome. Random hexamers were used to reverse transcribe roughly 0.5 to 1 ug of RNA. TCRdb passed the immunoSEQ multiplex PCR reads through MiXCR, listing each CDR3 protein once. The table records about 140,000 distinct CDR3 sequences, roughly 96% of them present only once. Material: CD4+ T cells from PBMCs. These receptors all stem from a human donor with multiple sclerosis.

V and J are TRBV3-1 and TRBJ2-7, with TRBD2 matching over 10 bases. Trimming at V came to 2 bases and at J to 0 bases, leaving 7 bases not matched to a gene. The CDR3 totals 17 residues. Per the germline V gene, CDR1 is LGHDT and CDR2 is YNNKEL (reference sequence). This CDR3 is CASSQSLAGGLSYEQYF. In DNA, the CDR3 is TGTGCCAGCAGCCAATCCTTAGCGGGAGGCCTCTCCTACGAGCAGTACTTC.

The chain recombines TRBV6-2 or TRBV6-3 with TRBJ1-1; D may be TRBD1 (6 bases). The CDR3 is 16 residues long. The germline V gene encodes CDR1 MNHEY and CDR2 SVGEGT. The V gene lost 6 bases and the J gene lost 1 base, with 18 bases spanning the gap. The CDR3 DNA sequence: TGTGCCAGCAGCCGCTACCCCGGGACACCGAACACTGAAGCTTTCTTT. Translated: CASSRYPGTPNTEAFF.

The chain has TRBV30 and TRBJ1-6; D is ambiguous. The V end lost 1 base, the J end lost 7 bases, and 14 bases lay between the germline ends. CDR1 and CDR2 (germline): GTSNPN, SVGIG (reference sequence). CDR3 size: 15 residues. The CDR3 sequence: CAWSDNNRPNSPLHF. The CDR3 coding sequence is TGTGCCTGGAGTGATAACAACCGCCCAAATTCACCCCTCCACTTT.